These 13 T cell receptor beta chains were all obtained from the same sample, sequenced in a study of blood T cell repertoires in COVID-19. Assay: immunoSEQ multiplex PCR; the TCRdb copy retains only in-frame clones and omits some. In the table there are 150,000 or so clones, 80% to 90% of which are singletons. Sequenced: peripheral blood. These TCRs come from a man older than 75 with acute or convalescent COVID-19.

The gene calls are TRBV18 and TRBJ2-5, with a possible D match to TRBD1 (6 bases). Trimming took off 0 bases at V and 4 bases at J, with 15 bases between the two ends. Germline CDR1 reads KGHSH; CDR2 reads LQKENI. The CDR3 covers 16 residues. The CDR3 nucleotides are TGTGCCAGCTCACCACCAGCACAGGGCATCGGAGAGACCCAGTACTTC. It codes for CASSPPAQGIGETQYF.

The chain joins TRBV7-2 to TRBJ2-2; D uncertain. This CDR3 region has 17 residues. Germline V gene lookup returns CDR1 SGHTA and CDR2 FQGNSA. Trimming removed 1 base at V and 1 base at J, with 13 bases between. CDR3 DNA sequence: TGTGCCAGCAGCTTAGAAGTGTCAGGAAAGAACACCGGGGAGCTGTTTTTT. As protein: CASSLEVSGKNTGELFF.

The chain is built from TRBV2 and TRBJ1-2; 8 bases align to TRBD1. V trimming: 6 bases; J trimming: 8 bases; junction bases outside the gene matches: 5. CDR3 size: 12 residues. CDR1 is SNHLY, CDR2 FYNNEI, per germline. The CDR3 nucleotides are TGTGCCAGCAGACCGACAGGGGAAGGCTACACCTTC. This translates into CASRPTGEGYTF.

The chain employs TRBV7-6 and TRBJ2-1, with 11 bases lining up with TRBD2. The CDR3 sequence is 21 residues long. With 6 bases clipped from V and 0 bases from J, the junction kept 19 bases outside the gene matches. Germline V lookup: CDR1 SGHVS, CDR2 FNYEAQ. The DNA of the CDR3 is TGTGCCAGCAGGGAAGATACAGGGCGGACTAGCGGGCGAAGCTCCTACAATGAGCAGTTCTTC. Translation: CASREDTGRTSGRSSYNEQFF.

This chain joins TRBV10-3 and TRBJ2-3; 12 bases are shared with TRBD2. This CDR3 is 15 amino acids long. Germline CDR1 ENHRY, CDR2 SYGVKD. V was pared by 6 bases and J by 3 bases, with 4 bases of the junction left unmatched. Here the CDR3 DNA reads TGTGCCATCAGCCTGACTAGCGGGGGAACAGATACGCAGTATTTT. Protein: CAISLTSGGTDTQYF.

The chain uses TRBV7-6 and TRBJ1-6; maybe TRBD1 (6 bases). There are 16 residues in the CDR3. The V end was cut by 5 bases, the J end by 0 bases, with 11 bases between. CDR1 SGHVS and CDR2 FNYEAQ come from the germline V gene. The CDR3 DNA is TGTGCCAGCAGCATACAGGGAAGCTCCTATAATTCACCCCTCCACTTT. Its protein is CASSIQGSSYNSPLHF. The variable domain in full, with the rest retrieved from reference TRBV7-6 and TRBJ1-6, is GAGVSQSPRYKVTKRGQDVALRCDPISGHVSLYWYRQALGQGPEFLTYFNYEAQQDKSGLPNDRFSAERPEGSISTLTIQRTEQRDSAMYRCASSIQGSSYNSPLHFGNGTRLTVT.

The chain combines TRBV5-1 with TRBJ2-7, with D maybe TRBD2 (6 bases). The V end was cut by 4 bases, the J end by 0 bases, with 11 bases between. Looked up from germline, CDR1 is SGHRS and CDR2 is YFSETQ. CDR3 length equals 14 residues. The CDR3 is CASSAPGGSYEQYF. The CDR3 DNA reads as TGCGCCAGCAGCGCTCCCGGGGGCTCCTACGAGCAGTACTTC.

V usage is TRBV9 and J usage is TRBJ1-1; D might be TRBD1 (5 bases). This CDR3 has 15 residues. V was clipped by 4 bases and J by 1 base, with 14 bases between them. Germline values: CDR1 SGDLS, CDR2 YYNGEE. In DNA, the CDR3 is TGTGCCAGCAGCCCCCATTGGGGCCCGAACACTGAAGCTTTCTTT. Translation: CASSPHWGPNTEAFF.

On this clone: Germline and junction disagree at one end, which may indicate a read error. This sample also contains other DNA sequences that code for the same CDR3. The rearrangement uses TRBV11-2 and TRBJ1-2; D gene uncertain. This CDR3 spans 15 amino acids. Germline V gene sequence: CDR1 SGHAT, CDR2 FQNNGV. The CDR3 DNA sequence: TGTGCCAGCAGCTTCGGGTCCGGCCCTAACTACGGCTACACCTTC. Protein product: CASSFGSGPNYGYTF.

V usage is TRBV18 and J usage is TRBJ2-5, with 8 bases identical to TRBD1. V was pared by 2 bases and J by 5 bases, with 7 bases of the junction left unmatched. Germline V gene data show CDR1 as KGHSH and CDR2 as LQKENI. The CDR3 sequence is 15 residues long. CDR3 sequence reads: CASSPGTGGVETQYF. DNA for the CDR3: TGTGCCAGCTCACCAGGGACAGGAGGCGTGGAGACCCAGTACTTC.

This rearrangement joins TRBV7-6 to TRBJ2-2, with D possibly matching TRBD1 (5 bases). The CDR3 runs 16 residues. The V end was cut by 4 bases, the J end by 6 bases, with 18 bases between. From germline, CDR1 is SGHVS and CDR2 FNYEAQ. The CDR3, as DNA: TGTGCCAGCAGCTCCAGACCACCTGACAGATCCGGGGAGCTGTTTTTT. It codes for CASSSRPPDRSGELFF.

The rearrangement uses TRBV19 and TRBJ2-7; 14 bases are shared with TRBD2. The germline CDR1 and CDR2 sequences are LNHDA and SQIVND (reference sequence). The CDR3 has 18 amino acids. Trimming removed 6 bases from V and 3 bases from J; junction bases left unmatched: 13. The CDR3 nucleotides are TGTGCCAGTAGCATGGGGACTAGCGGGGGCCCCTCGGTCTACGAGCAGTACTTC. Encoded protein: CASSMGTSGGPSVYEQYF.

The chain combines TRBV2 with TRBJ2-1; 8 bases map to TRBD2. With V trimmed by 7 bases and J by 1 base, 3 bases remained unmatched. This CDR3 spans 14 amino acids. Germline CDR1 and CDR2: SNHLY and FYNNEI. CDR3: CASTGGASYNEQFF. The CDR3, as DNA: TGTGCCAGCACGGGAGGGGCGTCCTACAATGAGCAGTTCTTC.